The 9 T cell receptor beta chains in this list originate from one sample, sequenced in a study of cytomegalovirus exposure and HLA in healthy donors. PCR employed 60 Vbeta and 13 Jbeta primers. Clones were read by immunoSEQ multiplex PCR, and TCRdb kept only the in-frame ones, dropping some. The sample holds about 190,000 clones, around 81% seen once. The sample consisted of PBMCs. Receptors were obtained from a woman aged 18-29 years in good health and CMV-seropositive.

The chain joins TRBV10-3 to TRBJ2-2; D is perhaps TRBD1 (6 bases). Trimming took 9 bases from V and 3 from J, leaving 14 bases between them. CDR1 is ENHRY and CDR2 is SYGVKD in the germline V gene. The CDR3 has 14 amino acids. CDR3 residues: CAIKPGHDTGELFF. The CDR3 DNA follows: TGTGCCATTAAGCCGGGACACGACACCGGGGAGCTGTTTTTT.

J is TRBJ2-1 and V is TRBV11-3, with 15 bases lining up with TRBD2. Germline trimming cut 5 bases from V and 4 bases from J; bases unmatched to any gene: 6. CDR1 and CDR2 from the germline V gene are SGHNT and YENEEA. The CDR3 extends over 17 amino acids. CDR3 DNA: TGTGCCAGCAGCACGCGGACTAGCGGGGGGGTTTACAATGAGCAGTTCTTC. It yields the protein CASSTRTSGGVYNEQFF.

The V and J genes are TRBV6-6 and TRBJ1-1, with 7 bases that match TRBD1. From germline, CDR1 is MNHNY and CDR2 SVGAGI (reference sequence). The ends lost 6 bases at V and 1 base at J; junction bases unmatched: 5. The CDR3 contains 14 residues. The CDR3 bases are TGTGCCAGCAGACCACAGGGGAGGAACACTGAAGCTTTCTTT. Its protein is CASRPQGRNTEAFF.

J is TRBJ1-1 and V is TRBV28; tentative D call: TRBD1 (5 bases). V was cut by 8 bases and J by 2 bases, with 15 bases left in between. This CDR3 has 14 residues. CDR1 is MDHEN and CDR2 is SYDVKM in the germline V gene. The CDR3 sequence: CASGLTGLNTEAFF. As DNA, the CDR3 is TGTGCCAGCGGATTAACGGGACTAAACACTGAAGCTTTCTTT.

V is TRBV6-6 and J is TRBJ2-1, with TRBD2 identical over 9 bases. V lost 2 bases, J lost 8 bases, and 7 bases stayed unmatched. CDR3 size: 15 residues. Germline V gives CDR1 MNHNY, CDR2 SVGAGI (reference sequence). CDR3 amino acids: CASSYQRGAWDEQFF. The DNA for the CDR3 is TGTGCCAGCAGTTACCAGCGGGGGGCCTGGGATGAGCAGTTCTTC.

This chain links TRBV19 with TRBJ1-6, with D perhaps matching TRBD1 (6 bases). Germline loops: CDR1 LNHDA, CDR2 SQIVND (reference sequence). This CDR3 is built from 13 residues. V was clipped by 9 bases and J by 10 bases, with 16 bases between them. The DNA of the CDR3 is TGTGCCAGCCTACAGGGTTTCAGATCACCCCTCCACTTT. It specifies CASLQGFRSPLHF.

V is TRBV7-3 and J is TRBJ2-5; maybe TRBD2 (7 bases). CDR1 SGHTA and CDR2 FQGTGA come from the germline V gene. The CDR3 contains 15 residues. The V end lost 3 bases, the J end lost 5 bases, and 16 bases lay between the germline ends. As DNA, the CDR3 is TGTGCCAGCAGCTTGGGAGGGGGGGCCGGGGAGACCCAGTACTTC. Translated: CASSLGGGAGETQYF. The variable domain in full, completed from reference TRBV7-3 and TRBJ2-5, reads GAGVSQTPSNKVTEKGKYVELRCDPISGHTALYWYRQSLGQGPEFLIYFQGTGAADDSGLPNDRFFAVRPEGSVSTLKIQRTERGDSAVYLCASSLGGGAGETQYFGPGTRLLVL.

The chain combines TRBV27 with TRBJ2-2; D not resolved. Trimming took off 5 bases at V and 8 bases at J, with 12 bases between the two ends. CDR1 MNHEY and CDR2 SMNVEV come from the germline V gene (reference sequence). This CDR3 is 13 amino acids long. This CDR3 reads CASSLPSSGELFF. Here the CDR3 DNA reads TGTGCCAGCAGTCTTCCCAGTTCAGGGGAGCTGTTTTTT.

This rearrangement joins TRBV20-1 to TRBJ1-1; D unresolved. This CDR3 comprises 11 residues. Germline V gives CDR1 DFQATT, CDR2 SNEGSKA (reference sequence). With 0 bases removed from V and 13 bases from J, the gap between germline ends came to 12 bases. The CDR3 DNA reads TGCAGTGCTAGAGAACTGCCAACTGGTTTCTTT. Encoded protein: CSARELPTGFF.